The subject of this entry is one TCR beta chain. As yet, its antigen is unknown. The germline V and J ends were trimmed by 5 bases and 3 bases, with 8 bases remaining between them. The germline V gene encodes CDR1 MNHNS and CDR2 SASEGT. This CDR3 spans 12 amino acids. Using immunoSEQ multiplex PCR, the repertoire was profiled, and TCRdb retains in-frame clones only, with some absent. The sample consists of some 56,000 clones, approximately 90% of them appearing once. The data were obtained in a study of T cells in localized non-small cell lung cancer. Findings and limits, study-wide: Of the tissues analyzed, uninvolved adjacent lung showed maximal T cell clonality, greater than tumor. Sequencing was limited to one tumor region, leaving the possibility of heterogeneity open. Median detection of top 100 tumor clones in adjacent lung was around 60 clones.

This sequence joins TRBV6-1 and TRBJ2-7; weak D call: TRBD2 (5 bases). The source of this sequence is a woman aged 35-75 years with stage I lung adenocarcinoma. Sequencing used peripheral blood, obtained before any cancer treatment. The CDR3 reads CASSLEGYEQYF. The CDR3 region has the DNA TGTGCCAGCAGTTTAGAGGGCTACGAGCAGTACTTC.